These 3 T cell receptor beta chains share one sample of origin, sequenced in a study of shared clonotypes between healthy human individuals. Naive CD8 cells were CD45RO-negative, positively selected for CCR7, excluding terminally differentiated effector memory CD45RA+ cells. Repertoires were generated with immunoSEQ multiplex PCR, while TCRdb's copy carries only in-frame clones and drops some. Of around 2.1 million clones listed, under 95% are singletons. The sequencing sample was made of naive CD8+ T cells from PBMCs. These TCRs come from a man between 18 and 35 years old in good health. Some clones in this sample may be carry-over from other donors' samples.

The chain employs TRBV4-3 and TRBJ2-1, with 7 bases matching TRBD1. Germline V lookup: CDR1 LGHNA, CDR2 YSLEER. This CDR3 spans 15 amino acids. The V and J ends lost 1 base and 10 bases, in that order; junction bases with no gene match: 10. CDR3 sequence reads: CASSQGDPGGSEQFF. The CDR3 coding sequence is TGCGCCAGCAGCCAAGGCGACCCAGGGGGAAGCGAGCAGTTCTTC.

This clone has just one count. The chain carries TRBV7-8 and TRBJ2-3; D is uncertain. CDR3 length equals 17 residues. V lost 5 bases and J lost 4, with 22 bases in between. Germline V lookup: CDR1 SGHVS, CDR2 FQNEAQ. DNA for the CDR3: TGTGCCAGCAGCGTACTCCAGGCAGGATGGTTGCCAGATACGCAGTATTTT. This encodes CASSVLQAGWLPDTQYF.

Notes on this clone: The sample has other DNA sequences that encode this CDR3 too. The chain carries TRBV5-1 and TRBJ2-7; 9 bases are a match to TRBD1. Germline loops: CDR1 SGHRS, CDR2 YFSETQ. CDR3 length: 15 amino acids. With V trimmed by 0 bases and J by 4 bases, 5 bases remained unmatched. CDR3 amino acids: CASSLAGTGFYEQYF. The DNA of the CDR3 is TGCGCCAGCAGCTTGGCCGGGACAGGGTTTTACGAGCAGTACTTC.